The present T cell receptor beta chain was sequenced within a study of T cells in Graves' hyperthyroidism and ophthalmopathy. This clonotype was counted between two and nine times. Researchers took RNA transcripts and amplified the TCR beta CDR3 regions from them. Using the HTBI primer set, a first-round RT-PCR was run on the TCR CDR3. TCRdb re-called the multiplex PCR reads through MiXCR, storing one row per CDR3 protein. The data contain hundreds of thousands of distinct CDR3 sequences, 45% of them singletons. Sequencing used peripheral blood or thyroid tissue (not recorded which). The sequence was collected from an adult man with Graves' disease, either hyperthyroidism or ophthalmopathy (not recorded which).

The CDR3 DNA sequence: TGTGCCATCAGTGACTCCGCAGGGGCCGGGGAGCTGTTTTTT. This encodes CAISDSAGAGELFF. The chain is built from TRBV10-3 and TRBJ2-2; maybe TRBD1 (6 bases). The CDR3 length is 14 residues. Germline-derived CDR1 and CDR2 are ENHRY and SYGVKD. With 3 bases removed from V and 6 bases from J, the gap between germline ends came to 11 bases.